One and the same sample provided the 21 T cell receptor beta chains below, sequenced in a study of T cell changes during pregnancy in multiple sclerosis. Clones were sequenced by immunoSEQ multiplex PCR, and TCRdb holds only the in-frame ones, with some missing. The sample includes more than 70,000 clones, 80% to 95% seen only once; the top ten take approximately 2.4%. Specimen: peripheral blood, collected before pregnancy. Receptors originate from a female donor with multiple sclerosis, enrolled in a pregnancy study.

The chain is built from TRBV15 and TRBJ2-5; 8 bases map to TRBD2. The CDR3 spans 17 residues. From germline, CDR1 is LNHNV and CDR2 YYDKDF (reference sequence). Trimming at V came to 3 bases and at J to 4 bases, leaving 13 bases not matched to a gene. The CDR3 sequence is CATSRGSSGLEGETQYF. Here the CDR3 DNA reads TGTGCCACCAGCAGGGGCTCTAGCGGGCTGGAGGGAGAGACCCAGTACTTC.

The table lists this clone with a few counts. CDR3 in amino acids: CATGSSGPGEKLFF. For the CDR3, the DNA is TGTGCCACCGGGAGCTCGGGGCCAGGGGAAAAACTGTTTTTT. The chain combines TRBV5-6 with TRBJ1-4; maybe TRBD1 (5 bases). Germline CDR1 and CDR2: SGHDT and YYEEEE. The CDR3 has 14 amino acids. Trimming removed 9 bases at V and 8 bases at J, with 20 bases between.

This rearrangement joins TRBV27 to TRBJ2-1; a possible D gene is TRBD2 (6 bases). V lost 8 bases and J lost 8, with 19 bases in between. The germline V gene encodes CDR1 MNHEY and CDR2 SMNVEV (reference sequence). The CDR3 is 14 amino acids. The CDR3: CASRFGEVRDEQFF. CDR3 coding DNA: TGTGCCAGCCGCTTCGGGGAGGTCAGGGATGAGCAGTTCTTC.

This sequence joins TRBV5-6 and TRBJ2-7, with D possibly TRBD1 on 6 matching bases. This CDR3 comprises 15 residues. Per germline, CDR1 SGHDT and CDR2 YYEEEE. The V end was cut by 3 bases, the J end by 3 bases, with 16 bases between. The CDR3 nucleotides read TGTGCCAGCAGCTCACTCCGGGACACGGTCTACGAGCAGTACTTC. Its protein is CASSSLRDTVYEQYF.

This clone was seen only once. The chain joins TRBV5-1 to TRBJ1-2, with D unresolved. Germline V lookup: CDR1 SGHRS, CDR2 YFSETQ. The V end lost 2 bases, the J end lost 2 bases, and 7 bases lay between the germline ends. The CDR3 sequence is 13 residues long. The CDR3 protein is CASSFGENYGYTF. The CDR3 nucleotides are TGCGCCAGCAGCTTCGGGGAAAACTATGGCTACACCTTC.

This chain uses TRBV5-4 with TRBJ2-4; 10 nucleotides agree with TRBD1. V was clipped by 0 bases and J by 7 bases; unmatched bases: 1. This CDR3 has 14 amino acids. Looked up from germline, CDR1 is SGHNT and CDR2 is YYREEE (reference sequence). CDR3 bases: TGTGCCAGCAGCTTGGGACAGGGGGCGAACATTCAGTACTTC. Translated: CASSLGQGANIQYF.

The rearrangement uses TRBV19 and TRBJ2-7; 11 bases are a match to TRBD2. The CDR3 runs 19 residues. Germline CDR1 reads LNHDA; CDR2 reads SQIVND (reference sequence). V was pared by 7 bases and J by 4 bases, with 21 bases of the junction left unmatched. CDR3: CASTPSRGPGTSGLYEQYF. The CDR3 region has the DNA TGTGCCAGTACCCCATCTAGGGGGCCCGGGACTAGCGGCTTATACGAGCAGTACTTC.

This clone has only one observation. This chain uses TRBV4-1 with TRBJ2-1; 12 positions agree with TRBD2. The CDR3 loop spans 18 amino acids. The germline CDR1 and CDR2 sequences are MGHRA and YSYEKL. With V trimmed by 2 bases and J by 6 bases, 11 bases remained unmatched. CDR3 DNA sequence: TGCGCCAGCAGCCAAATAGATATGGGACTAGCGGGCCCCAATGAGCAGTTCTTC. It is translated as CASSQIDMGLAGPNEQFF.

This clone was seen a single time. V gene TRBV9 combines with J gene TRBJ2-7; 12 nucleotides line up with TRBD2. From germline, CDR1 is SGDLS and CDR2 YYNGEE. The V gene end was trimmed by 0 bases and the J gene end by 4 bases; junction bases not matched to a gene: 8. This CDR3 has 17 residues. The CDR3 here is CASSVGTGLAGWYEQYF. Written as DNA, the CDR3 is TGTGCCAGCAGCGTAGGGACTGGACTAGCGGGATGGTACGAGCAGTACTTC.

The chain joins TRBV29-1 to TRBJ1-5; D is ambiguous. Looked up from germline, CDR1 is SQVTM and CDR2 is ANQGSEA. This CDR3 is 13 amino acids long. Trimming stripped 6 bases from V and 6 bases from J, with 15 bases between. CDR3 region: CSVATAVGQPQHF. The CDR3 DNA reads TGCAGCGTCGCGACGGCGGTAGGTCAGCCCCAGCATTTT.

This CDR3 reads CASSPLDRADTQYF. CDR3 coding DNA: TGTGCCAGCTCACCACTGGACAGAGCGGATACGCAGTATTTT. V is TRBV18 and J is TRBJ2-3, with D possibly being TRBD1 (6 bases). V gave up 1 base and J gave up 6 bases, with 11 bases separating them. The CDR3 has 14 amino acids. In germline, CDR1 is KGHSH, CDR2 LQKENI.

This chain uses TRBV2 with TRBJ2-1; 10 nucleotides line up with TRBD2. V trimming: 6 bases; J trimming: 5 bases; junction bases outside the gene matches: 10. Germline loops: CDR1 SNHLY, CDR2 FYNNEI. This CDR3 is 16 amino acids long. For the CDR3, the DNA is TGTGCCAGCAGATGGAAAGCGGGAGGGCCGGACAATGAGCAGTTCTTC. It codes for CASRWKAGGPDNEQFF.

This CDR3 reads CASIRGTPSYEQYF. The CDR3, as DNA: TGTGCCAGCATAAGGGGAACTCCCTCCTACGAGCAGTACTTC. This sequence joins TRBV2 and TRBJ2-7, with TRBD1 as a possible D gene (5 bases). Germline V gene sequence: CDR1 SNHLY, CDR2 FYNNEI. V lost 7 bases, J lost 0 bases, and 13 bases lay in between. CDR3 size: 14 residues.

The chain joins TRBV9 to TRBJ1-1; 8 nucleotides agree with TRBD1. The CDR3 has 13 amino acids. Germline CDR1 SGDLS, CDR2 YYNGEE. V gave up 4 bases and J gave up 3 bases; unmatched junction bases: 2. The CDR3 is CASSKQGDTEAFF. As DNA, the CDR3 is TGTGCCAGCAGCAAACAGGGGGACACTGAAGCTTTCTTT.

V and J are TRBV11-3 and TRBJ2-3; 11 nucleotides align to TRBD2. CDR3 length equals 13 residues. Germline-derived CDR1 and CDR2 are SGHNT and YENEEA. V was pared by 5 bases and J by 5 bases, with 0 bases of the junction left unmatched. The CDR3 here is CASSTSGRDTQYF. The CDR3, as DNA: TGTGCCAGCAGCACTAGCGGGAGAGATACGCAGTATTTT.

The chain is built from TRBV27 and TRBJ2-5; 9 bases agree with TRBD2. V shed 1 base, J shed 7 bases, and the junction held 13 bases outside the gene matches. Germline V gene data show CDR1 as MNHEY and CDR2 as SMNVEV (reference sequence). The CDR3 runs to 17 residues. The CDR3 here is CASSLFGLAGSKGTQYF. The CDR3 nucleotides read TGTGCCAGCAGTTTATTTGGGCTAGCGGGATCCAAGGGGACCCAGTACTTC.

V gene TRBV5-4 combines with J gene TRBJ2-3; 7 bases are a match to TRBD2. The length of the CDR3 is 16 residues. With V trimmed by 9 bases and J by 0 bases, 13 bases remained unmatched. Germline CDR1 reads SGHNT; CDR2 reads YYREEE (reference sequence). The CDR3 DNA reads as TGTGCCACCAACCCTAGCGGACCTTTAAGCACAGATACGCAGTATTTT. As protein: CATNPSGPLSTDTQYF.

CDR3 coding DNA: TGTGCCAGCAGCTACTACAGGGCGTCTGGCTACACCTTC. The encoded protein is CASSYYRASGYTF. V and J are TRBV7-2 and TRBJ1-2; D perhaps matches TRBD1 (6 bases). The CDR3 is 13 amino acids. V was cut by 4 bases and J by 7 bases, with 13 bases left in between. Germline CDR1 SGHTA, CDR2 FQGNSA.

This chain links TRBV4-3 with TRBJ2-1; D is uncertain. The V end was cut by 1 base, the J end by 7 bases, with 11 bases between. CDR1 LGHNA and CDR2 YSLEER come from the germline V gene. This CDR3 comprises 14 residues. CDR3 in amino acids: CASSQGNRNNEQFF. The DNA for the CDR3 is TGCGCCAGCAGCCAAGGTAACAGAAATAATGAGCAGTTCTTC.

The chain carries TRBV11-2 and TRBJ2-3; 11 nucleotides line up with TRBD2. The J segment lost 0 bases and the V segment lost 5 bases, leaving 10 bases of the junction unmatched. Germline assignment: CDR1 SGHAT and CDR2 FQNNGV. The CDR3 sequence is 18 residues long. CDR3 loop: CASSRGISGRVSTDTQYF. The CDR3 DNA reads as TGTGCCAGCAGCCGCGGGATTAGCGGGAGGGTGAGCACAGATACGCAGTATTTT.

The rearrangement links TRBV9 to TRBJ2-7; D possibly corresponds to TRBD1 (7 bases). CDR3 length: 15 residues. Trimming pared 0 bases from V and 4 bases from J, leaving 14 bases between. Germline V CDR1 and CDR2: SGDLS, YYNGEE. The CDR3 reads CASSVGGGGVYEQYF. The CDR3 DNA is TGTGCCAGCAGCGTAGGAGGAGGGGGCGTTTACGAGCAGTACTTC.